Listed below are T cell receptor beta chains from one sample, sequenced in a study of T-cell reconstitution after alpha-beta-depleted transplantation in children. Using its own MiXCR run on the PCR reads, TCRdb lists one record per CDR3 protein. The sample includes around 700,000 distinct CDR3 sequences, around 12% of them seen just once. Specimen: PBMCs, collected before TCRalphabeta/CD19-depleted stem cell transplant. Receptor source: a girl aged 2-10 years with congenital amegakaryocytic thrombocytopenia, due to receive a stem cell transplant. CDR3s include the opening cysteine and the closing phenylalanine or tryptophan. The D gene is left open where the match is weak. Clone size is shown for a subset of rows, as once, few, many or a class of expanded clone.

d_call,clone_size,j_call,v_call,cdr3_nt,cdr3_aa
NA,many,TRBJ2-2,TRBV12-3/TRBV12-4,TGTGCCAGCAGTTTTTGGCGCGGTTACACCGGGGAGCTGTTTTTT,CASSFWRGYTGELFF
TRBD2,many,TRBJ2-7,TRBV20-1,TGCAGTGCTAGAGTGGACGGGAGGGGACCCTACGAGCAGTACTTC,CSARVDGRGPYEQYF
TRBD2,few,TRBJ2-3,TRBV3-1,TGTGCCAGCAGCCAAGATCCTAGCGGGATGTGGGAGAGTACGCAGTATTTT,CASSQDPSGMWESTQYF
NA,many,TRBJ2-1,TRBV10-3,TGTGCCATCAACCCGGACGGATACAATGAGCAGTTCTTC,CAINPDGYNEQFF
NA,few,TRBJ2-2,TRBV7-2,TGTGCCAGCAGCCCTGGGCTAGCCTTAAACTCCGGGGAGCTGTTTTTT,CASSPGLALNSGELFF
TRBD2,many,TRBJ2-5,TRBV10-3,TGTGCCATCAGTGATTATAGACTAGCGGGAGAACAAGAGACCCAGTACTTC,CAISDYRLAGEQETQYF
NA,many,TRBJ2-1,TRBV27,TGTGCCAGCGGGCCTACCTCCTACAATGAGCAGTTCTTC,CASGPTSYNEQFF
NA,many,TRBJ2-1,TRBV2,TGTGCCAGCAGTGTCTGGCTACCTTACAATGAGCAGTTCTTC,CASSVWLPYNEQFF
TRBD1,NA,TRBJ2-2,TRBV3-1,TGTGCCAGCAGCCAGCAAACAGGGGCCGGGGAGCTGTTTTTT,CASSQQTGAGELFF
NA,many,TRBJ2-2,TRBV2,TGTGCCAGCAGTGAAGGGACGATGAACACCGGGGAGCTGTTTTTT,CASSEGTMNTGELFF
NA,many,TRBJ2-7,TRBV29-1,TGCAGCGTTTTCCTCTCCTACGAGCAGTACTTC,CSVFLSYEQYF
TRBD1,many,TRBJ2-2,TRBV27,TGTGCCAGCAGTTCTCGACAGGGGACAACCGAGCTGTTTTTT,CASSSRQGTTELFF
NA,many,TRBJ2-7,TRBV5-6,TGTGCCAGCACCGACTACAAGATCTACGAGCAGTACTTC,CASTDYKIYEQYF
NA,many,TRBJ2-7,TRBV20-1,TGCAGTGCTAGAGTTGCCAGGGCAAACTACGAGCAGTACTTC,CSARVARANYEQYF
TRBD2,many,TRBJ2-5,TRBV5-6,TGTGCCAGCAGCGGACTAGCGGGAGAAGAGACCCAGTACTTC,CASSGLAGEETQYF
TRBD2,NA,TRBJ2-5,TRBV11-2,TGTGCCAGCACCGTAGCGGGAGAGACCCAGTACTTC,CASTVAGETQYF
NA,many,TRBJ2-4,TRBV12-3/TRBV12-4,TGTGCCAGCAGTCCCCGTGGGGACATTCAGTACTTC,CASSPRGDIQYF
TRBD2,few,TRBJ2-7,TRBV12-3/TRBV12-4,TGTGCCAGCGGCCCCTCTAGCGGGCCCTACGAGCAGTACTTC,CASGPSSGPYEQYF
NA,few,TRBJ1-5,TRBV7-9,TGTGCCAGCAGCTTAGGTACCAGGGACAGCAATCAGCCCCAGCATTTT,CASSLGTRDSNQPQHF
TRBD2,many,TRBJ2-1,TRBV12-3/TRBV12-4,TGTGCCAGCATCGGGCCCAGCGGGAGAAATCCCAATGAGCAGTTCTTC,CASIGPSGRNPNEQFF
TRBD1,NA,TRBJ2-2,TRBV2,TGTGCCAGCAGTGTCTTTCAGGGGGCAACCGGGGAGCTGTTTTTT,CASSVFQGATGELFF
TRBD2,few,TRBJ2-1,TRBV10-3,TGTGCCATCAGACCAACTAGCGGGGGCTACAATGAGCAGTTCTTC,CAIRPTSGGYNEQFF
TRBD2,NA,TRBJ2-3,TRBV5-1,TGCGCCAGCAGCGGACGTCTGGGGGGGGACACAGATACGCAGTATTTT,CASSGRLGGDTDTQYF
NA,many,TRBJ2-3,TRBV20-1,TGCAGCGCTCGGAGCACAGATACGCAGTATTTT,CSARSTDTQYF
TRBD2,many,TRBJ2-5,TRBV5-6,TGTGCCAGCAGCTTGGACTCTAGCGGGAAAGAGACCCAGTACTTC,CASSLDSSGKETQYF
TRBD1,few,TRBJ1-6,TRBV20-1,TGCAGTGCCCAGGCTCATGAGGGGGCTAGCTATAATTCACCCCTCCACTTT,CSAQAHEGASYNSPLHF
NA,NA,TRBJ2-6,TRBV6-2/TRBV6-3,TGTGCCAGCAGTTACCTTGGAGCCAGAGGTTCTGGGGCCAACGTCCTGACTTTC,CASSYLGARGSGANVLTF
NA,NA,TRBJ2-3,TRBV3-1,TGTGCCAGCAGCCCTTTTCCCCCAGATACGCAGTATTTT,CASSPFPPDTQYF
TRBD2,NA,TRBJ2-3,TRBV15,TGTGCCACCAGCAGCACTAGCGCCTTGGATACGCAGTATTTT,CATSSTSALDTQYF
NA,NA,TRBJ1-5,TRBV5-8,TGTGCCAGCAGCACAACGACAGGACGCAGCAATCAGCCCCAGCATTTT,CASSTTTGRSNQPQHF
NA,NA,TRBJ1-4,TRBV11-2,TGTGCCAGCAGCTTACTAGAGGAAAAACTGTTTTTT,CASSLLEEKLFF
TRBD1,many,TRBJ1-1,TRBV20-1,TGCAGTGCTAGAGTCCCCCACGGACAGGGGGCTACTGAAGCTTTCTTT,CSARVPHGQGATEAFF
NA,NA,TRBJ2-7,TRBV14,TGTGCCAGCAGCCAAGAGAGGCTAGCCTACGAGCAGTACTTC,CASSQERLAYEQYF
TRBD2,NA,TRBJ2-5,TRBV6-5,TGTGCCAGCAGTTACGATGGCGGGAGACTCCAAGAGACCCAGTACTTC,CASSYDGGRLQETQYF
TRBD2,few,TRBJ2-2,TRBV5-1,TGCGCCAGCAGCCCGGGACTAGGAGTCACCGGGGAGCTGTTTTTT,CASSPGLGVTGELFF
TRBD2,few,TRBJ2-7,TRBV5-1,TGCGCCAGCAGCAGCGGGGTTAGCGAGTACGAGCAGTACTTC,CASSSGVSEYEQYF
TRBD2,NA,TRBJ2-3,TRBV6-5,TGTGCCAGCAGTACCCCCGGGACTAGCGGCACAGATACGCAGTATTTT,CASSTPGTSGTDTQYF
NA,NA,TRBJ2-7,TRBV7-8,TGTGCCAGCAGCTTAGTCTTCGAGGGGAAGCACGAGCAGTACTTC,CASSLVFEGKHEQYF